A single sample gave rise to the 12 T cell receptor beta chains below, sequenced in a study of regulatory T cells in long-lasting Graves disease. Sample time point: newly diagnosed GD, antithyroid drugs for less than 3 months. RNA extracted from PBMCs served as the sequencing template. Researchers made TCR beta libraries by using iRepertoire HTBI primers and running Arm-PCR on CDR3 regions. TCRdb fed the multiplex PCR reads into MiXCR, producing one record per CDR3 protein. Among roughly 220,000 distinct CDR3 sequences, 15% to 20% were seen once, and the ten largest hold around 20%. Sequencing used peripheral blood mononuclear cells (PBMCs), obtained at new diagnosis, from a patient treated with antithyroid drugs. All receptors come from a female donor with Graves disease.

This clonotype came up many times. The CDR3 here is CASSGQGTAKNIQYF. CDR3 DNA sequence: TGTGCCAGTTCGGGACAGGGGACGGCCAAAAACATTCAGTACTTC. The chain recombines TRBV6-1 with TRBJ2-4; 10 bases are a match to TRBD1. Germline assignment: CDR1 MNHNS and CDR2 SASEGT. V shed 9 bases and J 1 base; nucleotides not matched to a gene: 6. CDR3 size: 15 residues.

This clonotype was seen repeatedly, ten times or more. The V call is TRBV18, the J call TRBJ1-3, with 7 bases identical to TRBD1. The CDR3 runs to 14 residues. J was trimmed by 2 bases and V by 5 bases; bases with no gene match: 3. Per the germline V gene, CDR1 is KGHSH and CDR2 is LQKENI. The CDR3 spells CASSLQGTGNTIYF. CDR3 in DNA: TGTGCCAGCTCATTACAGGGGACTGGAAACACCATATATTTT.

This clonotype has a count of ten or more. This chain uses TRBV6-1 with TRBJ1-2; unclear D gene. The V end was cut by 5 bases, the J end by 4 bases, with 8 bases between. The CDR3 consists of 12 residues. CDR1 is MNHNS, CDR2 SASEGT, per germline. In DNA form, the CDR3 reads TGTGCCAGCAGTCCAAGTCCCTATGGCTACACCTTC. Its protein is CASSPSPYGYTF.

This clonotype showed up many times. The chain uses TRBV2 and TRBJ1-6; D gene ambiguous. The CDR3 contains 13 residues. Trimming left V 5 bases short and J 7 bases short, with 9 bases between. Germline CDR1 reads SNHLY; CDR2 reads FYNNEI. The CDR3, as DNA: TGTGCCAGCAGTCCCTTCCCCAATTCACCCCTCCACTTT. This encodes CASSPFPNSPLHF.

The sample holds many counts of this clonotype. This chain uses TRBV10-2 with TRBJ1-2, with a possible D match to TRBD1 (5 bases). V gave up 6 bases and J gave up 1 base, with 6 bases separating them. Germline V gene lookup returns CDR1 WSHSY and CDR2 SAAADI. This CDR3 comprises 12 residues. CDR3 nucleotide sequence: TGCGCCAGCAGGGGGGGTAACTATGGCTACACCTTC. Its protein is CASRGGNYGYTF.

This clonotype showed up many times. The V and J genes are TRBV6-1 and TRBJ1-2; TRBD1 matches at 8 bases. Per the germline V gene, CDR1 is MNHNS and CDR2 is SASEGT. J lost 6 bases, V lost 3 bases, and 3 bases had no gene match. The CDR3 length is 13 residues. The CDR3 nucleotides are TGTGCCAGCAGTGACTCAGGGGGCGATGGCTACACCTTC. It translates to CASSDSGGDGYTF.

As regards this clonotype: One end of the junction fails to match germline, which may point to a read error. This chain connects TRBV24-1 to TRBJ2-7; TRBD1 might be the D (5 bases). The CDR3 extends over 12 amino acids. Germline V gives CDR1 KGHDR, CDR2 SFDVKD. CDR3 loop: CATSEAGFERYF. The CDR3 DNA follows: TGTGCCACCAGTGAGGCAGGGTTCGAGCGGTACTTC.

This clonotype was recorded at least ten times. The CDR3 reads CASVQGWSGPQHF. In DNA form, the CDR3 reads TGTGCTAGTGTTCAGGGCTGGAGTGGGCCCCAGCATTTT. The chain links TRBV12-5 to TRBJ1-5, with TRBD1 as a possible D gene (5 bases). Trimming pared 7 bases from V and 9 bases from J, leaving 16 bases between. CDR3 size: 13 residues. CDR1 is LGHNT, CDR2 FRNRAP, per germline. Combining the CDR3 with reference TRBV12-5 and TRBJ1-5 gives the whole variable domain DARVTQTPRHKVTEMGQEVTMRCQPILGHNTVFWYRQTMMQGLELLAYFRNRAPLDDSGMPKDRFSAEMPDATLATLKIQPSEPRDSAVYFCASVQGWSGPQHFGDGTRLSIL.

The table lists this clonotype with many counts. V and J are TRBV12-3 or TRBV12-4 and TRBJ1-2; D remains unclear. V lost 2 bases to trimming and J lost 2 bases, with 12 bases between them. This CDR3 spans 15 amino acids. CDR3 protein: CASSLFRFSNYGYTF. In DNA form, the CDR3 reads TGTGCCAGCAGTTTATTCAGGTTTAGCAACTATGGCTACACCTTC.

The chain recombines TRBV24-1 with TRBJ2-1, with 9 nucleotides matching TRBD1. V was pared by 4 bases and J by 6 bases, with 6 bases of the junction left unmatched. Germline lookup yields CDR1 KGHDR and CDR2 SFDVKD. This CDR3 contains 15 residues. DNA of the CDR3: TGTGCCACCAGTGAAGCCGGGACAGGGTCCAATGAGCAGTTCTTC. Protein sequence: CATSEAGTGSNEQFF.

The table lists this clonotype with many counts. J is TRBJ2-5 and V is TRBV20-1; a weak D match, TRBD2 (5 bases). CDR3 length: 12 amino acids. Trimming stripped 3 bases from V and 2 bases from J, with 7 bases between. Germline V lookup: CDR1 DFQATT, CDR2 SNEGSKA (reference sequence). The CDR3 nucleotides read TGCAGTGCTAGGCCGGGGCAAGAGACCCAGTACTTC. Its protein product is CSARPGQETQYF.

The CDR3 sequence: CATSRELAGGFGETQYF. The CDR3 DNA is TGTGCCACCAGCAGAGAACTAGCGGGAGGGTTCGGAGAGACCCAGTACTTC. V usage is TRBV15 and J usage is TRBJ2-1; TRBD2 aligns across 13 bases. The end of the DNA is better explained by TRBJ2-5, so the J call may be wrong. Germline CDR1 reads LNHNV; CDR2 reads YYDKDF (reference sequence). The CDR3 contains 17 residues.